This T cell receptor (beta chain) stems from a study of shared clonotypes between healthy human individuals. Repertoires were generated with immunoSEQ multiplex PCR, while TCRdb's copy carries only in-frame clones and drops some. The table has approximately 980,000 clones, approximately 80% seen once. Donors comprised healthy HIV-negative adults lacking recent acute infections or vaccinations. Sequencing was performed on memory CD4+ T cells sorted from blood. Indicated subset: CD45RA-negative fraction. This TCR was recovered from a man between 18 and 29 years old in good health.

The CDR3 coding sequence is TGTGCCAGCAGCTCCCTAGGTGGGGTCAAAAACATTCAGTACTTC. Translation gives CASSSLGGVKNIQYF. The chain joins TRBV7-9 to TRBJ2-4; D is ambiguous. The CDR3 has 15 amino acids. Trimming took off 4 bases at V and 3 bases at J, with 13 bases between the two ends. The V gene's germline CDR1 is SEHNR and CDR2 FQNEAQ (reference sequence). Variable domain in full (rest from reference TRBV7-9 and TRBJ2-4): DTGVSQNPRHKITKRGQNVTFRCDPISEHNRLYWYRQTLGQGPEFLTYFQNEAQLEKSRLLSDRFSAERPKGSFSTLEIQRTEQGDSAMYLCASSSLGGVKNIQYFGAGTRLSVL.